This section outlines one T cell receptor (beta chain) sequence together with its context. Its antigen is currently unknown. PCR employed 60 Vbeta and 13 Jbeta primers. Under the authors' procedure: Tens of millions of unique TCR beta chains, 9.5 million to 11 million of them shared, were counted by a later analysis. Sequencing used immunoSEQ multiplex PCR; TCRdb keeps in-frame clones, though not all of them. The V and J calls and clone size are taken from that table; D and trimming were inferred from the DNA. This table has 60,000 to 70,000 clones, approximately 80% appearing once. The CDR3 extends over 14 amino acids. Germline V lookup: CDR1 LNHNV, CDR2 YYDKDF (reference sequence). V was pared by 5 bases and J by 7 bases, with 6 bases of the junction left unmatched. This sample is drawn from a study of cytomegalovirus exposure and HLA in healthy donors. The overall study: The Caucasian-associated ancestry cluster held 65% to 90% of 398 genotyped donors.

Study-wide results and caveats: The study labeled around 160 TCR beta chains cytomegalovirus-associated. TCR beta V segments were, for the most part, productive about 87% or about 30% of the time in an earlier analysis.

The origin of this receptor is a man younger than 35 in good health and CMV-seropositive. This sequence joins TRBV15 and TRBJ1-3; 9 bases agree with TRBD1. Sequencing used PBMCs. The CDR3 loop is CATSQDRGRNTIYF. The CDR3 nucleotides read TGTGCCACCAGCCAGGACAGGGGACGGAACACCATATATTTT.